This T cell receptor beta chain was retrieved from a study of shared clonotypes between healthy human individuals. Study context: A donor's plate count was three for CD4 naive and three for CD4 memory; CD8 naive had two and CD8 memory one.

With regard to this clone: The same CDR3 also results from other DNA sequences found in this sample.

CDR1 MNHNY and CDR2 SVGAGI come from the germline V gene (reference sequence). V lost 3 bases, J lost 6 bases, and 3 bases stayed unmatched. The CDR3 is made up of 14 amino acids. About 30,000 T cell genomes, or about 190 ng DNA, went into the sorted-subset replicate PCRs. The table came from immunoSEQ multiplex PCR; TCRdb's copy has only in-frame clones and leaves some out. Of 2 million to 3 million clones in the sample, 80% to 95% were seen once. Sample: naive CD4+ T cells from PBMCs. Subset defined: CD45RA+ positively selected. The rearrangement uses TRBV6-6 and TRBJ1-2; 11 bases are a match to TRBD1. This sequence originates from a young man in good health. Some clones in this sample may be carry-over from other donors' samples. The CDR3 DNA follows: TGTGCCAGCAGTTATGGACAGGGGGCTGATGGCTACACCTTC. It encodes CASSYGQGADGYTF.